This T cell receptor (beta chain) was documented in a study of T cells in Graves' hyperthyroidism and ophthalmopathy. The CDR3 regions of TCR beta were amplified from RNA transcripts. HTBI primers were the set used in a first-round RT-PCR of the TCR CDR3. From the multiplex PCR reads, TCRdb called clonotypes with MiXCR, one entry per CDR3 protein. The data hold roughly 300,000 distinct CDR3 sequences, with around a sixth observed a single time. V lost 5 bases and J 8 bases, leaving 8 bases between the germline ends. Germline V gene lookup returns CDR1 SGHTA and CDR2 FQGNSA. The CDR3 loop spans 11 amino acids.

The chain recombines TRBV7-2 with TRBJ2-3; D is unresolved. The sequence was collected from a woman aged 45-65 years with Graves' hyperthyroidism. The sequenced sample was blood. CDR3 nucleotide sequence: TGTGCCAGCAGCGCGCTGCCTACGCAGTATTTT. Encoded protein: CASSALPTQYF.